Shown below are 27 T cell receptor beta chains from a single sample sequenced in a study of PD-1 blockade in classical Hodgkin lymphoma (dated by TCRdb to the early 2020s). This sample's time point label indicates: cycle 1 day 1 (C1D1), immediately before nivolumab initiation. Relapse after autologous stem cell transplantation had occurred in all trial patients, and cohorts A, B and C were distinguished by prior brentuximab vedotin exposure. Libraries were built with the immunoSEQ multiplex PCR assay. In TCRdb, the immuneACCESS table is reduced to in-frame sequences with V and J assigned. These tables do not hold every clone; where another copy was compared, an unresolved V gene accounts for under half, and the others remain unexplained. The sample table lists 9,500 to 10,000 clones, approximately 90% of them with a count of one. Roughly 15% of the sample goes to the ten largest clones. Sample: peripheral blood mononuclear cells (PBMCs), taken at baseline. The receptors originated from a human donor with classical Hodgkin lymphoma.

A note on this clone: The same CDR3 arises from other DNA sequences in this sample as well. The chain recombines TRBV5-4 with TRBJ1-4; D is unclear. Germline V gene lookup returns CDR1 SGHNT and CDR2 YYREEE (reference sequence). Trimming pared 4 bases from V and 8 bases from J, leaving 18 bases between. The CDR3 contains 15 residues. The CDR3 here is CASSEQSGLREKLFF. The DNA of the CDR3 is TGTGCCAGCAGCGAGCAGTCGGGTTTAAGGGAAAAACTGTTTTTT.

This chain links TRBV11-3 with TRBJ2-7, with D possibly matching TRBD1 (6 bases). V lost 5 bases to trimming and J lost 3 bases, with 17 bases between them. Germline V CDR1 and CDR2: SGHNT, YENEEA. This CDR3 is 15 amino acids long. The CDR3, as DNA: TGTGCCAGCAGCCCAGGGGCAGGGCGGTTCTACGAGCAGTACTTC. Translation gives CASSPGAGRFYEQYF.

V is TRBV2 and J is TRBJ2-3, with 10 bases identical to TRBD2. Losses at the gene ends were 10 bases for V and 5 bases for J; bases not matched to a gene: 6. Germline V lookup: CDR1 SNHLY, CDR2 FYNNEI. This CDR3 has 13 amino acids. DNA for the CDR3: TGTGCCACCCCGAGCGGGAGGGGAGATACGCAGTATTTT. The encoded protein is CATPSGRGDTQYF.

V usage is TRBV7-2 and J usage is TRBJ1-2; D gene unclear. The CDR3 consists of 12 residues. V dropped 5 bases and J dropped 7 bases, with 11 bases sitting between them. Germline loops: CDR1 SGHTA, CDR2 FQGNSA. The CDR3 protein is CASSLSIGGYTF. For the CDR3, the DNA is TGTGCCAGCAGCCTTAGTATAGGTGGCTACACCTTC.

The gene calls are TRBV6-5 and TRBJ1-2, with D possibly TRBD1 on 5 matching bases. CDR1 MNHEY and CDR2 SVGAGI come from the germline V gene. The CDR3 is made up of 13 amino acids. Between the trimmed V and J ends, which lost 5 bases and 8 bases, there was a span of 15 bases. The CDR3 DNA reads TGTGCCAGCAGTCCCCGGGACGAGCAGGGCTACACCTTC. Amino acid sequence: CASSPRDEQGYTF.

The CDR3 protein is CAGGQGSSGNTIYF. The CDR3 DNA follows: TGTGCCGGCGGACAGGGGAGTTCTGGAAACACCATATATTTT. The genes are TRBV6-6 and TRBJ1-3; 9 bases fit TRBD1. V shed 11 bases and J 1 base; nucleotides not matched to a gene: 6. CDR3 length equals 14 residues. CDR1 MNHNY and CDR2 SVGAGI come from the germline V gene (reference sequence).

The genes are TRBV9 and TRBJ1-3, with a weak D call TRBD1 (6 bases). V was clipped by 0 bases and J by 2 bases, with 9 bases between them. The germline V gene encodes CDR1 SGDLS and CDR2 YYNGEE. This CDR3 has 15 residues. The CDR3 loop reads CASSVAQGPGNTIYF. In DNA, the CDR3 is TGTGCCAGCAGCGTAGCACAGGGACCTGGAAACACCATATATTTT.

CDR3 nucleotides: TGTGCCAGCAGGTCCGGGGGGGGGCGACGAGAAGAGCAGTACTTC. This codes for CASRSGGGRREEQYF. The J gene is TRBJ2-7, the V gene TRBV27; 8 positions match TRBD2. Per germline, CDR1 MNHEY and CDR2 SMNVEV (reference sequence). V shed 6 bases, J shed 7 bases, and the junction held 14 bases outside the gene matches. The CDR3 length is 15 residues.

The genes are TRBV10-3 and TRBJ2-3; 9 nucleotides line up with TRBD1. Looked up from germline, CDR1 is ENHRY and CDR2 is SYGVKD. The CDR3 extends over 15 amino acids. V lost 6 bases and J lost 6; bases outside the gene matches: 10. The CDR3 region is CAISATGGGRDTQYF. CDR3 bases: TGTGCCATCAGCGCGACAGGGGGGGGCCGGGATACGCAGTATTTT.

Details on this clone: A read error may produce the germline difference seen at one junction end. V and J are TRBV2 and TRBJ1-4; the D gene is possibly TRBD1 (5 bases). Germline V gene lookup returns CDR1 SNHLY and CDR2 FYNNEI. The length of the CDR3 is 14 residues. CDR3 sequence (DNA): TGTGACAGCAGAGGACGGGACTTTAATGAAAAACTGTTTTTT. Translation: CDSRGRDFNEKLFF.

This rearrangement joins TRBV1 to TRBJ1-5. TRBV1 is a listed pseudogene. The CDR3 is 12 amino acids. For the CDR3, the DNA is TGCACCAGCAGCCGAGACCGCGGCCGAGGGCATTTT. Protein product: CTSSRDRGRGHF.

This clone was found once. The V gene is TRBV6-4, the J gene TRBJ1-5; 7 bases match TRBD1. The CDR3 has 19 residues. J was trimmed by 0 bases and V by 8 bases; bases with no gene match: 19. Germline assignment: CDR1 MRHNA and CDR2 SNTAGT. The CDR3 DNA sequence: TGTGCCAGCTTGGACCCCTCCGGGACAGTTTATTATAGCAATCAGCCCCAGCATTTT. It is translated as CASLDPSGTVYYSNQPQHF.

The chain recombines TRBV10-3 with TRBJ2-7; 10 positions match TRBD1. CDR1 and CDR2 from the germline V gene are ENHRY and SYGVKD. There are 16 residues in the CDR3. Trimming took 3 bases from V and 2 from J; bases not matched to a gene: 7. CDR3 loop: CAISDSGQGPPYEQYF. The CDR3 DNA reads TGTGCCATCAGTGACTCGGGACAGGGGCCGCCCTACGAGCAGTACTTC.

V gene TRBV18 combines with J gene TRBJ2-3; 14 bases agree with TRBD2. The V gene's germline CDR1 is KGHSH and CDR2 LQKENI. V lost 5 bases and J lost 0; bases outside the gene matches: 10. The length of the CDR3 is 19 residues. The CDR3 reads CASSTKGLAGVSSTDTQYF. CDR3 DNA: TGTGCCAGCTCAACTAAGGGACTAGCGGGAGTTTCTAGCACAGATACGCAGTATTTT.

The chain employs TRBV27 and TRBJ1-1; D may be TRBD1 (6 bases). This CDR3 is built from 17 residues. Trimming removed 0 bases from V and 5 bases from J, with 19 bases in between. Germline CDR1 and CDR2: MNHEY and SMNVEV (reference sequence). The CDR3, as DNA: TGTGCCAGCAGTTTATCCACCACGGACAGAGGGGGGACTGAAGCTTTCTTT. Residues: CASSLSTTDRGGTEAFF.

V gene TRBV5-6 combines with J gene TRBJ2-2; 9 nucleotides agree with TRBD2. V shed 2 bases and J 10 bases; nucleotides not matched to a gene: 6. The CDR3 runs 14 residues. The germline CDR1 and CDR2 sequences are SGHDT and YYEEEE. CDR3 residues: CASSFRPSGKELFF. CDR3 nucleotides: TGTGCCAGCAGCTTCAGGCCTAGCGGGAAGGAGCTGTTTTTT.

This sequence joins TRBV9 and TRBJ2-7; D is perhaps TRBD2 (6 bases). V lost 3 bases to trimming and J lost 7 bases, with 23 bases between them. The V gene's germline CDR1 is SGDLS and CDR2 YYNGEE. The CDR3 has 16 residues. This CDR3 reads CASSARGSRDGGEQYF. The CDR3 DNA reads TGTGCCAGCAGCGCCCGCGGGTCCAGGGATGGGGGGGAGCAGTACTTC. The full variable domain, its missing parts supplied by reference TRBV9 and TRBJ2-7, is DSGVTQTPKHLITATGQRVTLRCSPRSGDLSVYWYQQSLDQGLQFLIQYYNGEERAKGNILERFSAQQFPDLHSELNLSSLELGDSALYFCASSARGSRDGGEQYFGPGTRLTVT.

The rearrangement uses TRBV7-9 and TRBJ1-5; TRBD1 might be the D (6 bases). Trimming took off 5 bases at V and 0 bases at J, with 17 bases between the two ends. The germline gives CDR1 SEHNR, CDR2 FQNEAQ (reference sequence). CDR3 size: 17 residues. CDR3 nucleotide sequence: TGTGCCAGCAGCCGTCAAAAAGGGGGGCATAGCAATCAGCCCCAGCATTTT. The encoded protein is CASSRQKGGHSNQPQHF.

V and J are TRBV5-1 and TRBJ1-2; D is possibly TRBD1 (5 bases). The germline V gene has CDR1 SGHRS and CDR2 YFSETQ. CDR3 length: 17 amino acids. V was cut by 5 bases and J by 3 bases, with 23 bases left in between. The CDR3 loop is CASRRMMGPVVDYGYTF. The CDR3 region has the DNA TGCGCCAGCAGGCGTATGATGGGGCCCGTCGTGGACTATGGCTACACCTTC. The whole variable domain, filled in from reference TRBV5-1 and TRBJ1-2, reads KAGVTQTPRYLIKTRGQQVTLSCSPISGHRSVSWYQQTPGQGLQFLFEYFSETQRNKGNFPGRFSGRQFSNSRSEMNVSTLELGDSALYLCASRRMMGPVVDYGYTFGSGTRLTVV.

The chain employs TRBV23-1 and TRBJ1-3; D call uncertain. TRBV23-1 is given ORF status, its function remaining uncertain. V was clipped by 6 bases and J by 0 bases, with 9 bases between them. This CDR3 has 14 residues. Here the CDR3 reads CASRSRSSGNTIYF. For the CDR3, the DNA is TGCGCCAGCAGAAGCAGGAGCTCTGGAAACACCATATATTTT.

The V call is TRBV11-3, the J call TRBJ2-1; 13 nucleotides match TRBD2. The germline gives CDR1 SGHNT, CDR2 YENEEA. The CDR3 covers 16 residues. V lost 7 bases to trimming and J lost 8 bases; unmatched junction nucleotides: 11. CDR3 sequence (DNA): TGTGCCAGCACCCTTCAGGGGACTAGCGGGAACTATGAGCAGTTCTTC. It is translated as CASTLQGTSGNYEQFF.

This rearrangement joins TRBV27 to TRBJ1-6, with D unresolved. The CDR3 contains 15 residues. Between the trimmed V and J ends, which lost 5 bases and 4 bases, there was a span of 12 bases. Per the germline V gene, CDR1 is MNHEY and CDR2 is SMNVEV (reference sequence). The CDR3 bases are TGTGCCAGCAGTCAAAAGGGTCTTTATAATTCACCCCTCCACTTT. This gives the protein CASSQKGLYNSPLHF.

CDR3 amino acids: CASSQHLAGDLTDTQYF. In DNA, the CDR3 is TGTGCCAGCAGCCAACACCTAGCGGGAGATCTCACAGATACGCAGTATTTT. The V gene is TRBV27, the J gene TRBJ2-3, with TRBD2 identical over 10 bases. The V segment lost 6 bases and the J segment 2 bases; nucleotides outside the gene matches: 11. This CDR3 has 17 residues. Looked up from germline, CDR1 is MNHEY and CDR2 is SMNVEV (reference sequence).

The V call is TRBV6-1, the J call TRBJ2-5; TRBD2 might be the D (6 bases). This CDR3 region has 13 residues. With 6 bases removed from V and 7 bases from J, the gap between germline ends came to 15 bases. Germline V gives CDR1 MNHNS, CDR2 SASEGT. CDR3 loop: CASRDTLGGTQYF. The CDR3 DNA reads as TGTGCCAGCAGGGACACCCTCGGGGGGACCCAGTACTTC.

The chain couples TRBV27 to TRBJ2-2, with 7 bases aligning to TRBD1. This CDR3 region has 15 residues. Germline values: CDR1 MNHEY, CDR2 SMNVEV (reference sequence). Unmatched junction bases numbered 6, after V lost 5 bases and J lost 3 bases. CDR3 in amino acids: CASSPTGHYTGELFF. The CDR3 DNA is TGTGCCAGCAGTCCGACAGGGCATTACACCGGGGAGCTGTTTTTT.

CDR3 DNA: TGTGCCAGCAGCACTATGGACCGTAGCAATCAGCCCCAGCATTTT. Translated, it gives CASSTMDRSNQPQHF. The V call is TRBV7-8, the J call TRBJ1-5; D not certain. The CDR3 runs to 15 residues. Trimming pared 5 bases from V and 0 bases from J, leaving 11 bases between. CDR1 and CDR2 from the germline V gene are SGHVS and FQNEAQ.

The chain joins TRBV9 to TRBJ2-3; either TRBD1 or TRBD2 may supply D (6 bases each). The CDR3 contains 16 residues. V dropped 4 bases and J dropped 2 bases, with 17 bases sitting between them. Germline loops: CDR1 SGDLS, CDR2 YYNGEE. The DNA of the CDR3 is TGTGCCAGCAGCCCCCGGGGGCGAAATCCCACAGATACGCAGTATTTT. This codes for CASSPRGRNPTDTQYF.